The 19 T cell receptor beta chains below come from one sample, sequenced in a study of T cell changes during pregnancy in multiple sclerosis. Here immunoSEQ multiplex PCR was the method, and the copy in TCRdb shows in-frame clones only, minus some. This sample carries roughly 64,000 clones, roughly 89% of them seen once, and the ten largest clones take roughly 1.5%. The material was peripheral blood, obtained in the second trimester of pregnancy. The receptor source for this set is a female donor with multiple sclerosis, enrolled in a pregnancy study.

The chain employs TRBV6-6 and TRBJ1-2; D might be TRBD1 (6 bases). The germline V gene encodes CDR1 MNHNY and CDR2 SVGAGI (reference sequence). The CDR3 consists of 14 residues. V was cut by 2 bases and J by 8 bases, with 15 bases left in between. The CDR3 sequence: CASSYPQGSEGYTF. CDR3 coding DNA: TGTGCCAGCAGTTACCCCCAGGGGAGCGAGGGCTACACCTTC.

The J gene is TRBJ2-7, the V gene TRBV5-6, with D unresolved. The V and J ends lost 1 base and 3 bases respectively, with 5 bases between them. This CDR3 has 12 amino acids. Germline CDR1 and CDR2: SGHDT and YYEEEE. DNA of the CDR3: TGTGCCAGCAGCTTGTTCCACTACGAGCAGTACTTC. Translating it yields CASSLFHYEQYF.

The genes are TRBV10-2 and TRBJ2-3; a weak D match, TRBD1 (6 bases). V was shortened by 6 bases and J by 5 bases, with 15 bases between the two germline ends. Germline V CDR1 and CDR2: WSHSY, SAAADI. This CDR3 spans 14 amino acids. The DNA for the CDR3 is TGCGCCAGCAGCCCGGACAGCGTCGTAGATACGCAGTATTTT. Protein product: CASSPDSVVDTQYF.

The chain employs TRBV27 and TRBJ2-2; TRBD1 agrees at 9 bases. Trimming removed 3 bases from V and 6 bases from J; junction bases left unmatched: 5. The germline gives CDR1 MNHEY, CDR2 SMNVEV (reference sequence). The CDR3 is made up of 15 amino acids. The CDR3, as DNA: TGTGCCAGCAGTTTTTCCCGGACAGGGGCCGGGGAGCTGTTTTTT. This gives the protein CASSFSRTGAGELFF.

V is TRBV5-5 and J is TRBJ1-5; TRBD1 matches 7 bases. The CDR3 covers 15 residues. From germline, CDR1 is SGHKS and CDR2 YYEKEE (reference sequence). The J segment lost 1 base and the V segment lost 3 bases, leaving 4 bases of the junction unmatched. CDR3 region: CASSWGQSSNQPQHF. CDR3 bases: TGTGCCAGCAGCTGGGGACAGTCGAGCAATCAGCCCCAGCATTTT.

The CDR3 reads CASILVGGGTEAFF. The CDR3 DNA reads TGTGCCAGTATCCTGGTAGGGGGCGGAACTGAAGCTTTCTTT. V is TRBV19 and J is TRBJ1-1; 7 bases align to TRBD1. Germline CDR1 reads LNHDA; CDR2 reads SQIVND (reference sequence). The CDR3 runs to 14 residues. With V trimmed by 7 bases and J by 5 bases, 10 bases remained unmatched.

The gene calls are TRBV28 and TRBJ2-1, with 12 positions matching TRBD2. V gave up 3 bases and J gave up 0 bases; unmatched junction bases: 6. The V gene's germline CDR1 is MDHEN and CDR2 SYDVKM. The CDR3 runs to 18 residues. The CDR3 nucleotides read TGTGCCAGCAGTTTTTGGCTAGCGGGAGGGCCCTCCTACAATGAGCAGTTCTTC. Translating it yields CASSFWLAGGPSYNEQFF.

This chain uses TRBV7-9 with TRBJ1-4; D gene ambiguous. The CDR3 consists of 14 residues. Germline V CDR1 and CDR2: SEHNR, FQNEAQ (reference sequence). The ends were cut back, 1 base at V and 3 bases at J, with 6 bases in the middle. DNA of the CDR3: TGTGCCAGCAGCTTAGGGCAGGCTAATGAAAAACTGTTTTTT. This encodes CASSLGQANEKLFF.

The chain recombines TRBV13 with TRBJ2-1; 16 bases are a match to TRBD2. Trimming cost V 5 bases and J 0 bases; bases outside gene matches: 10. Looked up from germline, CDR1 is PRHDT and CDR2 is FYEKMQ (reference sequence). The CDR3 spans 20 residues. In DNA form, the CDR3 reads TGTGCCAGCAGCCCAGCCGGGACTAGCGGGAGGGAGAGCTCCTACAATGAGCAGTTCTTC. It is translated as CASSPAGTSGRESSYNEQFF.

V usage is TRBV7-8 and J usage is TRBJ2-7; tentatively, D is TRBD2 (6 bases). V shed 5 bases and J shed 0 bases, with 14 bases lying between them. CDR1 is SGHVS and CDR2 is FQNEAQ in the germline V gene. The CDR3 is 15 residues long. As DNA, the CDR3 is TGTGCCAGCAGCATCTCCGGGACTTACTCCTACGAGCAGTACTTC. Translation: CASSISGTYSYEQYF.

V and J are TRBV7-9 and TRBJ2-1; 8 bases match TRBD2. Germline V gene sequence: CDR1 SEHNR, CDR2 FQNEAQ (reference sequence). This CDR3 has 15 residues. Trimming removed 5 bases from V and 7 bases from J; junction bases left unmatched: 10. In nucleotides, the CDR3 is TGTGCCAGCAGCCCAGGACTAGCAGACCAAAATGAGCAGTTCTTC. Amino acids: CASSPGLADQNEQFF.

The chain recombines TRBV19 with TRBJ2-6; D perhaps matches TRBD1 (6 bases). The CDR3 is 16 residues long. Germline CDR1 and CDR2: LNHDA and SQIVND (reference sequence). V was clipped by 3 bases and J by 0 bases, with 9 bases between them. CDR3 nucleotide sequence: TGTGCCAGTAGTATTCGGACAGCCTCTGGGGCCAACGTCCTGACTTTC. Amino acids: CASSIRTASGANVLTF.

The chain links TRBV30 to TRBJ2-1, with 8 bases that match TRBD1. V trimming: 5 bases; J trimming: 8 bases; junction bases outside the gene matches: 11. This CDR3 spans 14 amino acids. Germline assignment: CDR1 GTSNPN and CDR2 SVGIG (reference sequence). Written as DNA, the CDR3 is TGTGCCTGGTCGAAGCTACAGGGGGGTGATGAGCAGTTCTTC. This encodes CAWSKLQGGDEQFF. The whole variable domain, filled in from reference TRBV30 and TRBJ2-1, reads SQTIHQWPATLVQPVGSPLSLECTVEGTSNPNLYWYRQAAGRGLQLLFYSVGIGQISSEVPQNLSASRPQDRQFILSSKKLLLSDSGFYLCAWSKLQGGDEQFFGPGTRLTVL.

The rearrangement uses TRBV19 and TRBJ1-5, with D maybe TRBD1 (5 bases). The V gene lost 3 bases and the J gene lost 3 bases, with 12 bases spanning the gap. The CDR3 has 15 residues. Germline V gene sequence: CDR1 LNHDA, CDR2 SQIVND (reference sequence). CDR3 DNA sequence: TGTGCCAGTAGTATTTTAGGGGAAATCAATCAGCCCCAGCATTTT. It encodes CASSILGEINQPQHF. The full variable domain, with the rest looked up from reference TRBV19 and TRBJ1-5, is DGGITQSPKYLFRKEGQNVTLSCEQNLNHDAMYWYRQDPGQGLRLIYYSQIVNDFQKGDIAEGYSVSREKKESFPLTVTSAQKNPTAFYLCASSILGEINQPQHFGDGTRLSIL.

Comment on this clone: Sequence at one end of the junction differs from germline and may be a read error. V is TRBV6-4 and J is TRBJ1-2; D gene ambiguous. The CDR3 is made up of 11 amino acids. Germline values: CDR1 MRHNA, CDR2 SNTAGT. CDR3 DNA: TGTGCCAGCAGTGACTCGAGTGGAGCCTACTTC. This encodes CASSDSSGAYF.

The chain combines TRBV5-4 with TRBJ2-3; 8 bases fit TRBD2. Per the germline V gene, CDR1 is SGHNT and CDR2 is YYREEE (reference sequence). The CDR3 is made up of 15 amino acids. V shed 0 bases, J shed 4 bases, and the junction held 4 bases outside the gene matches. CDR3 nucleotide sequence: TGTGCCAGCAGCTTGGCCAGCGGGAGTTCAGATACGCAGTATTTT. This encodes CASSLASGSSDTQYF.

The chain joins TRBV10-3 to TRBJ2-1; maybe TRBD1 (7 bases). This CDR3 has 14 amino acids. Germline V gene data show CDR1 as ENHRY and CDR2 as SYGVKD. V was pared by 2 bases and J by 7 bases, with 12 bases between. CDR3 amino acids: CAISEHRGGNEQFF. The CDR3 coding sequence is TGTGCCATCAGTGAGCACAGGGGAGGTAATGAGCAGTTCTTC.

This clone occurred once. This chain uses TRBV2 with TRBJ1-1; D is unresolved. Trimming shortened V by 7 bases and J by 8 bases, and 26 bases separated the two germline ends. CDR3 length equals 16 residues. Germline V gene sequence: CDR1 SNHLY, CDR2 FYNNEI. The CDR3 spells CASTGFFQRVLEEAFF. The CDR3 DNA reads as TGTGCCAGCACGGGCTTTTTCCAGCGGGTTTTGGAGGAAGCTTTCTTT. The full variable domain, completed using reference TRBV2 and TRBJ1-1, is EPEVTQTPSHQVTQMGQEVILRCVPISNHLYFYWYRQILGQKVEFLVSFYNNEISEKSEIFDDQFSVERPDGSNFTLKIRSTKLEDSAMYFCASTGFFQRVLEEAFFGQGTRLTVV.

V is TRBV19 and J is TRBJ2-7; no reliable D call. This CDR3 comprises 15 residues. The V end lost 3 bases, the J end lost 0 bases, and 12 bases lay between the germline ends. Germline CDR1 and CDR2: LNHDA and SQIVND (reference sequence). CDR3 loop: CASSMGGRSSYEQYF. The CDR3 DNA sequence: TGTGCCAGTAGTATGGGTGGAAGGAGCTCCTACGAGCAGTACTTC.